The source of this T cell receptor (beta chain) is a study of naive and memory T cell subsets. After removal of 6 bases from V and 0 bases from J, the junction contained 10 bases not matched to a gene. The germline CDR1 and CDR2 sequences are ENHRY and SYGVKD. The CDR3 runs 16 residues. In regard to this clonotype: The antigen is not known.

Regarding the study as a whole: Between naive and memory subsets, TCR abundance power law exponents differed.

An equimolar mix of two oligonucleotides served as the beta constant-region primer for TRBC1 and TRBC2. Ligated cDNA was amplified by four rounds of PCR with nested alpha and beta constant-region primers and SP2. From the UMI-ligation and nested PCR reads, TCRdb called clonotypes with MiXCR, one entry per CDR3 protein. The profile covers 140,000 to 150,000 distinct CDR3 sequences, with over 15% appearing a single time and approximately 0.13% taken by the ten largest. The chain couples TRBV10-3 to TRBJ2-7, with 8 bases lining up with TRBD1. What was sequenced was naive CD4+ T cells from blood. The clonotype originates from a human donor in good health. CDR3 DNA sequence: TGTGCCATCAGCCAGGGGGCTGCCGAAACCTCCTACGAGCAGTACTTC. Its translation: CAISQGAAETSYEQYF.